The subject of this entry is one T cell receptor (beta chain). Naive CD8 cells, CD45RO-negative and positively selected for CCR7, excluded terminally differentiated effector memory CD45RA+ cells. The source of the sample is a study of shared clonotypes between healthy human individuals. Across the whole study: With ages of 18 to 49, the donors were a couple of women and a few men.

In the original workflow: ImmunoSEQ output held junction-only sequences without quality scores, so filtering differed. The assay was immunoSEQ multiplex PCR, and TCRdb's table has in-frame clones only and misses some. V and J calls and clone size are given by that table; D and trimming were obtained from the DNA. Of some 2 million clones detected, approximately 94% appear once; the ten largest clones hold around 1.2%. The CDR3 sequence is 16 residues long. Germline V gene sequence: CDR1 SNHLY, CDR2 FYNNEI. The V and J ends lost 5 bases and 0 bases respectively, with 17 bases between them. J is TRBJ2-7 and V is TRBV2, with D maybe TRBD1 (6 bases). The sample comprised naive CD8+ T cells sorted from blood. This TCR was sampled from a man aged 18 to 29 in good health. CDR3 in DNA: TGTGCCAGCAGTAAAGGGTGGGGGCTCCACTCCTACGAGCAGTACTTC. Translating gives CASSKGWGLHSYEQYF.